This TCR beta chain originates from a study of blood T cell repertoires in COVID-19. Study context: Acute-phase and convalescent COVID-19 samples originated in the United States, Italy and Spain. The analysed material was cDNA or gDNA that came from T cells, B-cell-depleted T cells, or PBMCs.

Germline CDR1 reads MNHEY; CDR2 reads SMNVEV (reference sequence). There are 15 residues in the CDR3. Trimming removed 0 bases from V and 7 bases from J; junction bases left unmatched: 8. In its sample, this clone was seen a few times. Original methodology: Cell counts per sample came from amplifying reference gene primers. The repertoire was sequenced with immunoSEQ multiplex PCR; TCRdb's copy has only in-frame clones and lacks some. Clone size and V and J calls were adopted from that table, with D and trimming inferred from the DNA. The sample consists of almost 70,000 clones, roughly 80% of them appearing once.

Sequenced input: peripheral blood. J is TRBJ1-2 and V is TRBV27, with TRBD1 matching over 7 bases. The TCR originated in a man in his sixties with acute or convalescent COVID-19. The CDR3 sequence is CASSLSSTGAFGYTF. CDR3 DNA: TGTGCCAGCAGTTTATCGTCCACAGGGGCGTTTGGCTACACCTTC.